Listed below are T cell receptor beta chains from one sample, sequenced in a study of Graves' ophthalmopathy and Graves' hyperthyroidism. TCRdb reanalysed the multiplex PCR reads using MiXCR and keeps one entry per CDR3 protein. The repertoire holds nearly 400,000 distinct CDR3 sequences, with about a sixth as singletons. Sequenced sample: peripheral blood. The origin of the receptors is a woman between 18 and 29 years old with Graves' ophthalmopathy. Each CDR3 is given with its conserved first and last residue. Each record gives: CDR3 DNA, CDR3 protein, clone size, V gene, J gene, D gene. The D gene is left open where the match is weak. Clone size appears in some rows only: once, few, many, or a class for an expanded clone.

TGTGCCAGCACGAGGACTAGCGGGGGGGTTAGGGGTTTTCAAGAGACCCAGTACTTC	CASTRTSGGVRGFQETQYF	many	TRBV12-3/TRBV12-4	TRBJ2-5	TRBD2
TGTGCCAGCTCATCCGCTTTAGGGCGGGACACTGAAGCTTTCTTT	CASSSALGRDTEAFF	many	TRBV18	TRBJ1-1	.
TGTGCCAGCAGTTACCGGGGCCACCCGGGCACTGAAGCTTTCTTT	CASSYRGHPGTEAFF	many	TRBV6-5	TRBJ1-1	.
TGCGCCAGCAGCGTGGACAGTCCGAGCTCCTATAATTCACCCCTCCACTTT	CASSVDSPSSYNSPLHF	many	TRBV5-1	TRBJ1-6	.
TGCAGTGCTAGAGACCCCCCTACAGTTGAAGCTTTCTTT	CSARDPPTVEAFF	many	TRBV20-1	TRBJ1-1	.
TGTGCCAGCAGCCCCACAACCATGAACACTGAAGCTTTCTTT	CASSPTTMNTEAFF	.	TRBV12-3/TRBV12-4	TRBJ1-1	.
TGTGCCAGCCGGGACAGGGGCTTGAACACCGGGGAGCTGTTTTTT	CASRDRGLNTGELFF	many	TRBV19	TRBJ2-2	TRBD1
TGTGCCAGCAGCCCAACGGTGTGGGGGTCACCCCTCCACTTT	CASSPTVWGSPLHF	many	TRBV7-2	TRBJ1-6	.
TGTGCCAGCAGTTTACTTCTCGAGAGTCGTTCAACCGGGGAGCTGTTTTTT	CASSLLLESRSTGELFF	many	TRBV12-3/TRBV12-4	TRBJ2-2	.
TGCGCCAGCAGCTTTGAGGCCCCGGGGACTGAAGCTTTCTTT	CASSFEAPGTEAFF	many	TRBV5-1	TRBJ1-1	.
TGTGCCAGCGGCCTAGCGGGAGTATACTACGAGCAGTACTTC	CASGLAGVYYEQYF	.	TRBV7-2	TRBJ2-7	TRBD2
TGTGCCAGCAGCTTAGAGGCAGGGGAACAGCCCCAGCATTTT	CASSLEAGEQPQHF	many	TRBV7-6	TRBJ1-5	.
TGTGCCAGCAGTTACTCGACTCAATGGACTGAAGCTTTCTTT	CASSYSTQWTEAFF	once	TRBV6-5	TRBJ1-1	.
TGCAGTGCTAGAGGGTCGGGACCTCATTCCCGGGGCGAGCAGTACTTC	CSARGSGPHSRGEQYF	many	TRBV20-1	TRBJ2-7	.
TGTGCCAGCAGTTACTTTCAGGAGACCACTGAAGCTTTCTTT	CASSYFQETTEAFF	few	TRBV6-5	TRBJ1-1	.
TGTGCCAGCAGTCCGCGAAGGAGCTTTTTAAGTGGGCCCCAGCATTTT	CASSPRRSFLSGPQHF	many	TRBV28	TRBJ1-5	.
TGTGCCAGCGGGACTAGCGGGAGAAAGACCCAGTACTTC	CASGTSGRKTQYF	.	TRBV12-3/TRBV12-4	TRBJ2-5	TRBD2
TGTGCCAGCACCCGAGGAGGGGTCTCCACCTACGAGCAGTACTTC	CASTRGGVSTYEQYF	many	TRBV28	TRBJ2-7	.
TGTGCCAGCAGTTTGGCGCGCAGGGGCCTAGGCTACACCTTC	CASSLARRGLGYTF	many	TRBV12-3/TRBV12-4	TRBJ1-2	.
TGTGCCAGCATTCCGGTCCCATCTGGAAACACCATATATTTT	CASIPVPSGNTIYF	few	TRBV12-3/TRBV12-4	TRBJ1-3	.
TGTGCCAGCAGGTTGGGGGCGGGAGTGGAATACGAGCAGTACTTC	CASRLGAGVEYEQYF	few	TRBV12-3/TRBV12-4	TRBJ2-7	.
TGTGCCAGCAGCTTAAAGGGGACAGGTTGGGATGAGCAGTTCTTC	CASSLKGTGWDEQFF	.	TRBV7-3	TRBJ2-1	TRBD1
TGCAGTGCTCTGCCGGGAGTACAAGAGACCCAGTACTTC	CSALPGVQETQYF	many	TRBV20-1	TRBJ2-5	.
TGTGCCAGCAGTGACAGGGTTTGGGAGCAGTACTTC	CASSDRVWEQYF	.	TRBV28	TRBJ2-7	TRBD1
TGTGCCAGCAGCTTATTAGGCCAGGAGGGGACCCAGTACTTC	CASSLLGQEGTQYF	many	TRBV7-2	TRBJ2-5	.
TGTGCCAGCAGCCCTTCGACTTTCGAGCAGTACTTC	CASSPSTFEQYF	.	TRBV6-1	TRBJ2-7	.
TGTGCCAGCAGTTTCGCCAGGGGCAGGTCTAGCAATCAGCCCCAGCATTTT	CASSFARGRSSNQPQHF	few	TRBV12-3/TRBV12-4	TRBJ1-5	.
TGCGCCAGCAGTGAGTCTTTGTACGCTGAAGCTTTCTTT	CASSESLYAEAFF	many	TRBV10-1	TRBJ1-1	.